The present T cell receptor (beta chain) was sequenced within a study of T cells in Graves' hyperthyroidism and ophthalmopathy. At the level of the study: Specimen type is peripheral blood, collected at initial diagnosis prior to any treatment. Study results and limitations: Most thyroid clonotypes that were expanded above 0.001 also turned up in blood.

Researchers amplified the TCR beta CDR3 regions from RNA transcripts. First-round RT-PCR targeting the TCR CDR3 was performed with the HTBI primer set. In TCRdb, the multiplex PCR reads were re-called with MiXCR into one record per CDR3 protein. Of roughly 420,000 distinct CDR3 sequences in the sample, 15% to 18% were seen once. There are 16 residues in the CDR3. V lost 0 bases and J 0 bases, leaving 12 bases between the germline ends. CDR1 is SGDLS, CDR2 YYNGEE, per germline. This clonotype came up many times. Its antigen is not identified. Together with thyroid ultrasound, orbital computed tomography, serum thyroxine and TRAb, clinical symptoms were used for diagnoses.

The sequence derives from a woman aged 18-35 years with Graves' hyperthyroidism. This chain connects TRBV9 to TRBJ1-2, with D perhaps matching TRBD1 (6 bases). The specimen sequenced was blood. This CDR3 is CASSVGVRGANYGYTF. The CDR3 bases are TGTGCCAGCAGCGTAGGGGTCAGGGGAGCTAACTATGGCTACACCTTC.